The T cell receptor beta chain under discussion was sequenced for a study of PD-L1 blockade in urothelial cancer. Looking at the study overall: At 3 weeks after treatment start (second dose) and again at 6 weeks, blood was analyzed.

This clone was counted only a few times. Looked up from germline, CDR1 is MNHEY and CDR2 is SVGAGI. The CDR3 contains 12 residues. The junction had 4 bases not matched to a gene; V was cut back by 10 bases and J by 5 bases. Noted time point: pretreatment peripheral blood. Libraries were prepared by immunoSEQ multiplex PCR; TCRdb keeps only in-frame clonotypes and omits some of them. The table shows 30,000 to 40,000 clones, with roughly 84% occurring only once. This receptor was taken from a man aged 55 to 69 with urothelial cancer. The sample consisted of PBMCs, taken around atezolizumab (anti-PD-L1) treatment. The chain joins TRBV6-5 to TRBJ2-2; 7 positions agree with TRBD2. This CDR3 reads CATLSGTGELFF. The DNA for the CDR3 is TGTGCCACCCTTAGCGGGACCGGGGAGCTGTTTTTT.